The T cell receptor (beta chain) described here comes from a study of CD8 T cells in Susac syndrome. Study at large: Patients with Susac syndrome were therapy-naive, on corticosteroids, or on intravenous immunoglobulin alone at blood draw.

Study findings and constraints: The CD4+ T cell repertoires, which came from Susac syndrome patients, showed no sign of clonal expansion.

Sequencing of TCR beta was performed on blood CD8+ T cells and on blood CD4+ T cells. Through negative isolation, CD4+ and CD8+ T cells were obtained, while TEMRA cells were enriched using FACS. V lost 0 bases to trimming and J lost 5 bases, with 15 bases between them. Germline V CDR1 and CDR2: SGHRS, YFSETQ. The CDR3 covers 16 residues. Concerning this clonotype itself: Its antigen is still unknown.

Reverse transcription of about 0.45 to 1 ug RNA was carried out with random hexamers. MiXCR, applied by TCRdb to the immunoSEQ multiplex PCR reads, yields one record per CDR3 protein. The table has around 230,000 distinct CDR3 sequences, less than 96% seen once; the top ten hold 0.08% to 0.11%. The chain combines TRBV5-1 with TRBJ1-3, with D possibly matching TRBD1 (6 bases). The clonotype comes from a human donor with Susac syndrome. Sequenced: CD4+ T cells from PBMCs. The DNA for the CDR3 is TGCGCCAGCAGCTTGGTAGAGACAGGAGGGAGAAACACCATATATTTT. Protein sequence: CASSLVETGGRNTIYF.